This TCR beta chain was retrieved from a study of a mutant IDH1 vaccine in newly diagnosed glioma. The V end lost 3 bases, the J end lost 4 bases, and 22 bases lay between the germline ends. Germline assignment: CDR1 WNHNN and CDR2 SYGVQD (reference sequence). The CDR3 totals 17 residues. This sample's time point: week 5, during vaccination. Topical imiquimod accompanied each vaccine dose, which consisted of 300 ug of mutant IDH1 20-mer peptide. Here immunoSEQ multiplex PCR was the method, and the copy in TCRdb shows in-frame clones only, minus some. In the table there are approximately 40,000 clones, around three quarters of which are singletons. On this clone itself: Its target is unknown.

V is TRBV10-1 and J is TRBJ2-7, with D unresolved. This sample comprised PBMCs, obtained from a glioma patient whose treatment included an IDH1 peptide vaccine. This clonotype originated in a middle-aged man with glioma. CDR3 in DNA: TGCGCCAGCAGTGAATTTGGAAGCAACCCTACGCCTTACGAGCAGTACTTC. This sequence encodes CASSEFGSNPTPYEQYF.